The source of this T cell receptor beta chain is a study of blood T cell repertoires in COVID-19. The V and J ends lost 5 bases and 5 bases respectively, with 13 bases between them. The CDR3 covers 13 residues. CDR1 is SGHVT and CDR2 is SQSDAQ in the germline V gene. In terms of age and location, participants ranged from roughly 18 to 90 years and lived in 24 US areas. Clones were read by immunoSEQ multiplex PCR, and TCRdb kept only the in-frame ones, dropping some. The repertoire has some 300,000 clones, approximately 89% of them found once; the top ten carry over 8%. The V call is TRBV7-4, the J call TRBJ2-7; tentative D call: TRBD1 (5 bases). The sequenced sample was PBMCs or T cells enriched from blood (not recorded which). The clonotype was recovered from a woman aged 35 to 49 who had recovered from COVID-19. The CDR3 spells CASSRQDNNEQYF. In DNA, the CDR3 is TGTGCCAGCAGCCGCCAGGACAACAACGAGCAGTACTTC.